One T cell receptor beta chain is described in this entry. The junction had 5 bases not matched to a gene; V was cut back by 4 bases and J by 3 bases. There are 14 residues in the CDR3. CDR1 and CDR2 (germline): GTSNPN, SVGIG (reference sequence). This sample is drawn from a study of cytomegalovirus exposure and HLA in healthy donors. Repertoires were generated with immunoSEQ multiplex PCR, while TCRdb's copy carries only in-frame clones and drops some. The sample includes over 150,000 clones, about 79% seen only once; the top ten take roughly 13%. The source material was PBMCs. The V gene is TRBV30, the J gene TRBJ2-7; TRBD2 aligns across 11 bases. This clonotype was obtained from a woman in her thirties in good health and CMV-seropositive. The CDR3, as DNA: TGTGCCTGGAAAACTAGCGGGAGTCACTACGAGCAGTACTTC. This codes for CAWKTSGSHYEQYF.